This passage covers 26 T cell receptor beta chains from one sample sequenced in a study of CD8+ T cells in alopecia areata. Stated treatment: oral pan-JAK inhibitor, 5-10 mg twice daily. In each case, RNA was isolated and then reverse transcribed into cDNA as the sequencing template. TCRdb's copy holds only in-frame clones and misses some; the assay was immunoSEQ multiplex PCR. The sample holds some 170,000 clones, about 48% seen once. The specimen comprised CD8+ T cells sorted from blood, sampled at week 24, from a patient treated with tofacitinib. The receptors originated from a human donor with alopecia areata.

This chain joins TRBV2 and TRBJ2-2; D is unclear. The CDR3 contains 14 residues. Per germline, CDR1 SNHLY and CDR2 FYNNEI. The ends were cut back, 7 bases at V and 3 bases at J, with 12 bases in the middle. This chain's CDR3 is CASTETVYTGELFF. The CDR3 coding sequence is TGTGCCAGCACGGAGACGGTATACACCGGGGAGCTGTTTTTT.

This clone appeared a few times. CDR3 loop: CASSLGQGSYNEQFF. CDR3 bases: TGTGCCAGCAGCCTTGGACAGGGCTCCTACAATGAGCAGTTCTTC. This rearrangement joins TRBV7-6 to TRBJ2-1; TRBD1 agrees at 8 bases. The CDR3 consists of 15 residues. CDR1 and CDR2 (germline): SGHVS, FNYEAQ. The J segment lost 0 bases and the V segment lost 5 bases, leaving 3 bases of the junction unmatched.

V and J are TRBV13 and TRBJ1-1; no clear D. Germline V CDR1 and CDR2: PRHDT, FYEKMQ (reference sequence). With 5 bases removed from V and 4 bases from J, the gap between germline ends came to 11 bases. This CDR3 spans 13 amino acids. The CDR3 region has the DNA TGTGCCAGCAGCGGACCGGGATCCACTGAAGCTTTCTTT. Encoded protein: CASSGPGSTEAFF.

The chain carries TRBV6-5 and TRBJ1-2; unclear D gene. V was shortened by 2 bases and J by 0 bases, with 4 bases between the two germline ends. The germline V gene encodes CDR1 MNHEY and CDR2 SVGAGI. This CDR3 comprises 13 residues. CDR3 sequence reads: CASSYAANYGYTF. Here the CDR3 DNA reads TGTGCCAGCAGTTACGCAGCTAACTATGGCTACACCTTC.

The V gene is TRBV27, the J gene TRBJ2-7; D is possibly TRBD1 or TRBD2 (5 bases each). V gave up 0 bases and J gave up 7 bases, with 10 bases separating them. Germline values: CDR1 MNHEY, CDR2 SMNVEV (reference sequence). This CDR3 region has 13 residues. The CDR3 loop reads CASSLSGPREQYF. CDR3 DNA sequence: TGTGCCAGCAGTTTATCGGGACCTAGAGAGCAGTACTTC.

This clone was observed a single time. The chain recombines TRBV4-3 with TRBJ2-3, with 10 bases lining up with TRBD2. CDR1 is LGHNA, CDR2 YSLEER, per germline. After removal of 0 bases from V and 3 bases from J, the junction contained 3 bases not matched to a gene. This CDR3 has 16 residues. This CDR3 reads CASSQDSSGGTDTQYF. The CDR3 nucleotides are TGCGCCAGCAGCCAAGATTCTAGCGGGGGAACAGATACGCAGTATTTT.

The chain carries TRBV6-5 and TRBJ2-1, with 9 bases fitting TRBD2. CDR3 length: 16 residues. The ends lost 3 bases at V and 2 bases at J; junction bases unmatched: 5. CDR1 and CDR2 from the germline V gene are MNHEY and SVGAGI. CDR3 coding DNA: TGTGCCAGCAGTTATAGCCTAGCGGGGCCCTACAATGAGCAGTTCTTC. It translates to CASSYSLAGPYNEQFF.

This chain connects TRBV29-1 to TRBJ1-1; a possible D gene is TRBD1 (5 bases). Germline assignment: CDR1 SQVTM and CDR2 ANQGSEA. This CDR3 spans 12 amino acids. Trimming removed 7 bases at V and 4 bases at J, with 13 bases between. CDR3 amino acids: CSAPLGGTEAFF. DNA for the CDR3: TGCAGCGCTCCATTGGGGGGCACTGAAGCTTTCTTT.

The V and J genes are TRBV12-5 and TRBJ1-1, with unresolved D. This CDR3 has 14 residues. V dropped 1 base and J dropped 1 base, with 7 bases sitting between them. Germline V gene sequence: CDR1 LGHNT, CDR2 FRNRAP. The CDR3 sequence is CASGLGPPNTEAFF. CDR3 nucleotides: TGTGCTAGTGGTTTGGGACCTCCGAACACTGAAGCTTTCTTT. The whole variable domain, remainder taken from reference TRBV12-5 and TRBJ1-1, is DARVTQTPRHKVTEMGQEVTMRCQPILGHNTVFWYRQTMMQGLELLAYFRNRAPLDDSGMPKDRFSAEMPDATLATLKIQPSEPRDSAVYFCASGLGPPNTEAFFGQGTRLTVV.

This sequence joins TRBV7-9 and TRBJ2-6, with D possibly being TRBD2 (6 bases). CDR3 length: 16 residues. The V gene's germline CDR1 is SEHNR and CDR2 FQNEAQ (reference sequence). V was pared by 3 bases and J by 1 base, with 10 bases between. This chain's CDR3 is CASSFPGSSGANVLTF. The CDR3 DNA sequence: TGTGCCAGCAGCTTCCCCGGGAGTTCTGGGGCCAACGTCCTGACTTTC.

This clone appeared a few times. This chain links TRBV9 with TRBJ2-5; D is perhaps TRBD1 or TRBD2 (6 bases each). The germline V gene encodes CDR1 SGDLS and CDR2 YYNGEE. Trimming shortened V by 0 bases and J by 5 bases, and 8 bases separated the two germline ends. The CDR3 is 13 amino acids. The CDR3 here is CASSVVGGETQYF. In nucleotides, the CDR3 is TGTGCCAGCAGCGTAGTAGGGGGGGAGACCCAGTACTTC.

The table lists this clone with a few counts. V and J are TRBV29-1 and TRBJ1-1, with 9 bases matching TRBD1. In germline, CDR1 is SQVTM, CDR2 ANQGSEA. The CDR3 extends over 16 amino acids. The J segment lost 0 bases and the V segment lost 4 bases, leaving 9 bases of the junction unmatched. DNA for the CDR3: TGCAGCGTTGTCCCGGGACAGGGCAGCATGAACACTGAAGCTTTCTTT. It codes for CSVVPGQGSMNTEAFF.

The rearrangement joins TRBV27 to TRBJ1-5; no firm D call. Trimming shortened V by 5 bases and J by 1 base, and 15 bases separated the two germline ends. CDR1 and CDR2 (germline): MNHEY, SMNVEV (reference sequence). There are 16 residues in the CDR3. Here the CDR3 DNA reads TGTGCCAGCAGTCCCAGCCGCGGGGAAAGCAATCAGCCCCAGCATTTT. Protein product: CASSPSRGESNQPQHF.

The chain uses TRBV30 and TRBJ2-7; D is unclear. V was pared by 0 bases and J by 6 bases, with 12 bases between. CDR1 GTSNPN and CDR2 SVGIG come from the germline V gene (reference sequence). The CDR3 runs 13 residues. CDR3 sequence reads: CAWSVGTLSEQYF. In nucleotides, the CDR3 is TGTGCCTGGAGTGTAGGTACGCTGTCCGAGCAGTACTTC.

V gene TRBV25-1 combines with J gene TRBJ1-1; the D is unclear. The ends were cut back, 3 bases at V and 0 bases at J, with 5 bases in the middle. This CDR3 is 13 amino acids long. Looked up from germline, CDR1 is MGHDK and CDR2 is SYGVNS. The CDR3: CASSDLMNTEAFF. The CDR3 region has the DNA TGTGCCAGCAGTGATTTAATGAACACTGAAGCTTTCTTT.

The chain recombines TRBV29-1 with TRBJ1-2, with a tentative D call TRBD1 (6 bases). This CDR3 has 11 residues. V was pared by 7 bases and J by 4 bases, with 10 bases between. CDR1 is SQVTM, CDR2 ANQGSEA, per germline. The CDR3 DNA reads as TGCAGCGGCCGGGACACCTATGGCTACACCTTC. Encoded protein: CSGRDTYGYTF.

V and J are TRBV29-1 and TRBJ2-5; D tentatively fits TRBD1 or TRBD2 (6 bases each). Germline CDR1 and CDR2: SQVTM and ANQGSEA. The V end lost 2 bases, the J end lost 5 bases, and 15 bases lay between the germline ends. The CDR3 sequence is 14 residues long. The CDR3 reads CSVELAGGWETQYF. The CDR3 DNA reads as TGCAGCGTTGAACTGGCCGGGGGCTGGGAGACCCAGTACTTC.

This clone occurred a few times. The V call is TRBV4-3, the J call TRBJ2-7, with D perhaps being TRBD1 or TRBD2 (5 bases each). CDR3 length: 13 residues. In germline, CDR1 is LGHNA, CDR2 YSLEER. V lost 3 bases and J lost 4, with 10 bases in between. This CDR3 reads CASSHSGRYEQYF. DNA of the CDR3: TGCGCCAGCAGCCATTCAGGGAGATACGAGCAGTACTTC.

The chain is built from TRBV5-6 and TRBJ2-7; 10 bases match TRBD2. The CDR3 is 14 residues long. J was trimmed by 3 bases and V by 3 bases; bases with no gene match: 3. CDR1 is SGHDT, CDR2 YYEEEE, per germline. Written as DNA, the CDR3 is TGTGCCAGCAGCTCACAGCGGGGGGGCTACGAGCAGTACTTC. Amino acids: CASSSQRGGYEQYF.

The CDR3 bases are TGCAGCGTGGAGAGGCGGATGGGGGACATTCAGTACTTC. This translates into CSVERRMGDIQYF. The genes are TRBV29-1 and TRBJ2-4; D assignment may be TRBD1 or TRBD2 (5 bases each). Looked up from germline, CDR1 is SQVTM and CDR2 is ANQGSEA. The V end was cut by 6 bases, the J end by 8 bases, with 17 bases between. CDR3 length: 13 residues.

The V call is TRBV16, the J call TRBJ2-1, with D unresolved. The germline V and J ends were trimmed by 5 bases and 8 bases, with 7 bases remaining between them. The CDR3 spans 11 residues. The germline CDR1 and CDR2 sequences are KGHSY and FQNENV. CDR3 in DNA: TGTGCCAGCAGCGGTTCGGATGAGCAGTTCTTC. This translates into CASSGSDEQFF.

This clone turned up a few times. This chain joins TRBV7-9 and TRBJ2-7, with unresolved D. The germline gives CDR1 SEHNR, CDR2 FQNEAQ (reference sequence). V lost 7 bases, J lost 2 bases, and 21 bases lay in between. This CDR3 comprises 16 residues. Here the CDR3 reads CASTDAPGHLTYEQYF. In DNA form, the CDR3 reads TGTGCCAGCACCGATGCCCCAGGCCACCTCACCTACGAGCAGTACTTC.

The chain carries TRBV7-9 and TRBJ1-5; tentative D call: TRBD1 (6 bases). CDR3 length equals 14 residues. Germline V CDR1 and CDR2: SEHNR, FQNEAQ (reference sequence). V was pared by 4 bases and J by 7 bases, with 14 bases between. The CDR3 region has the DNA TGTGCCAGCAGCTCGGGGGGGGCTCGGCAGCCCCAGCATTTT. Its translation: CASSSGGARQPQHF.

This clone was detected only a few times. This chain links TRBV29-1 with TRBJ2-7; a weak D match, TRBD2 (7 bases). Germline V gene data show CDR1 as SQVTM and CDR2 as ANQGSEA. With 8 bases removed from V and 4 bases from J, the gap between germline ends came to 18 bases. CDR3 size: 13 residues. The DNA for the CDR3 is TGCAGCATATTGGGAGGGGGGGTGTACGAGCAGTACTTC. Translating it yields CSILGGGVYEQYF.

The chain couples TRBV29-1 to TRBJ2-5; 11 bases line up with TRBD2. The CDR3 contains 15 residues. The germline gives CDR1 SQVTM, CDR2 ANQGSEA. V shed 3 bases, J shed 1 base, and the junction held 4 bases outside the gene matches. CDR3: CSVDGLAGGQETQYF. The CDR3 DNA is TGCAGCGTTGATGGGCTAGCGGGGGGCCAAGAGACCCAGTACTTC. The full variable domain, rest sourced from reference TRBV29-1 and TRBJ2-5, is SAVISQKPSRDICQRGTSLTIQCQVDSQVTMMFWYRQQPGQSLTLIATANQGSEATYESGFVIDKFPISRPNLTFSTLTVSNMSPEDSSIYLCSVDGLAGGQETQYFGPGTRLLVL.

The CDR3 region has the DNA TGCGCCAGCAGCTTGGATTATGAGTGGGACAGCGAAGCTTTCTTT. This sequence encodes CASSLDYEWDSEAFF. This chain joins TRBV5-1 and TRBJ1-1, with 7 bases identical to TRBD1. V lost 0 bases to trimming and J lost 8 bases; unmatched junction nucleotides: 10. The CDR3 loop spans 15 amino acids. CDR1 SGHRS and CDR2 YFSETQ come from the germline V gene.